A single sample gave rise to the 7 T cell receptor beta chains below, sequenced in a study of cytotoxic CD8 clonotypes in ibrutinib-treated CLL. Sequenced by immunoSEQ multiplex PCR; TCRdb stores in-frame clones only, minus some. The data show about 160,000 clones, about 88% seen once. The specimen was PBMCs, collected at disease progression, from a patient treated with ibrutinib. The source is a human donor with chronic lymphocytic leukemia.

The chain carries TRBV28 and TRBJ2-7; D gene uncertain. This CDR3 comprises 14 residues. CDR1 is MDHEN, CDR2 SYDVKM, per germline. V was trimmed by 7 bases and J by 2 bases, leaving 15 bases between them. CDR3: CASIGKPRTYEQYF. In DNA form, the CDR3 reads TGTGCCAGCATTGGGAAACCGCGGACCTACGAGCAGTACTTC.

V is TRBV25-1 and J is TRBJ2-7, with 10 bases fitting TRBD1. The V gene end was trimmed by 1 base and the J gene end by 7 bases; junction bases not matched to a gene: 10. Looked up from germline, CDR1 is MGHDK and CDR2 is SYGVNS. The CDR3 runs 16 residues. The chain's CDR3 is CASSEFGTGANREQYF. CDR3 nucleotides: TGTGCCAGCAGTGAATTCGGGACAGGGGCGAATAGAGAGCAGTACTTC.

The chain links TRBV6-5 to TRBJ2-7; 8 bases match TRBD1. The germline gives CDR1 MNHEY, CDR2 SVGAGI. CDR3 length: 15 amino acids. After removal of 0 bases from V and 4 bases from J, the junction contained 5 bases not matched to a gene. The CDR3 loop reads CASSYSRGQRYEQYF. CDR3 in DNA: TGTGCCAGCAGTTACTCCAGGGGGCAAAGGTACGAGCAGTACTTC.

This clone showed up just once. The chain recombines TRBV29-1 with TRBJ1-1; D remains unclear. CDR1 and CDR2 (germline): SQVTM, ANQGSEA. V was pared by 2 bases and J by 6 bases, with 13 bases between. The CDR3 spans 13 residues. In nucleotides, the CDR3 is TGCAGCGTTGAAAAAACCGTTGGGGCTGAAGCTTTCTTT. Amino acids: CSVEKTVGAEAFF.

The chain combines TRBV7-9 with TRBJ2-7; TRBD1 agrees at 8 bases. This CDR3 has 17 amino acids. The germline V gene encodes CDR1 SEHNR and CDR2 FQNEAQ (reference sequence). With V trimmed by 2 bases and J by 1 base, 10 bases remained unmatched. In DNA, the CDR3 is TGTGCCAGCAGCTTAAGGGACAGGCTGGCGAGATCCTACGAGCAGTACTTC. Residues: CASSLRDRLARSYEQYF. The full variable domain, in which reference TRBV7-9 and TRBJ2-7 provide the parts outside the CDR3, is DTGVSQNPRHKITKRGQNVTFRCDPISEHNRLYWYRQTLGQGPEFLTYFQNEAQLEKSRLLSDRFSAERPKGSFSTLEIQRTEQGDSAMYLCASSLRDRLARSYEQYFGPGTRLTVT.

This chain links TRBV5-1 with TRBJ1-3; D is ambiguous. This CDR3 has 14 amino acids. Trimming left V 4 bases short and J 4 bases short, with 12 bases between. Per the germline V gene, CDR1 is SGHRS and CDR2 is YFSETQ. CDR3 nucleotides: TGCGCCAGCAGCATGGCTGGGGAAGGAAACACCATATATTTT. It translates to CASSMAGEGNTIYF.

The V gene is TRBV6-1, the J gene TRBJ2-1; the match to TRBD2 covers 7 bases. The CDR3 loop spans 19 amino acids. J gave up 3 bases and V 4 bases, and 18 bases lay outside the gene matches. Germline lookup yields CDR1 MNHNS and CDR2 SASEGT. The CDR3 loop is CASSGLPKSSGRHYNEQFF. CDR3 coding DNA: TGTGCCAGCAGTGGACTCCCCAAATCGTCCGGGAGGCACTACAATGAGCAGTTCTTC.